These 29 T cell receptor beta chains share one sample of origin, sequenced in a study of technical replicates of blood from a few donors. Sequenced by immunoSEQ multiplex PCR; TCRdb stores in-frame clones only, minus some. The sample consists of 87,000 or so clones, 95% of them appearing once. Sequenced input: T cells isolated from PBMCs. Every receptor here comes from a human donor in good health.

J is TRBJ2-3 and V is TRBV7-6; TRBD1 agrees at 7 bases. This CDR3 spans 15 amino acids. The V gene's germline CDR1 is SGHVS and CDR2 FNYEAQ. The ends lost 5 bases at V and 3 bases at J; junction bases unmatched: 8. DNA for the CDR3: TGTGCCAGCAGCAGACGACAGGGAGTAACAGATACGCAGTATTTT. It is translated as CASSRRQGVTDTQYF.

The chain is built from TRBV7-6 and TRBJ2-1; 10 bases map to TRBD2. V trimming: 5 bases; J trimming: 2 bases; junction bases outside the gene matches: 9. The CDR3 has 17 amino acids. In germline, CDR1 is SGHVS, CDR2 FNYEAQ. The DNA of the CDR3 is TGTGCCAGCAGCGATAACAGCGGGAGGGTAACCTACAATGAGCAGTTCTTC. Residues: CASSDNSGRVTYNEQFF.

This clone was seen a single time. The CDR3 bases are TGTGCCAGCAGTTTATTAGCGGATAGCACAGATACGCAGTATTTT. Its protein product is CASSLLADSTDTQYF. J is TRBJ2-3 and V is TRBV27; D is possibly TRBD2 (6 bases). Trimming removed 1 base at V and 0 bases at J, with 8 bases between. The CDR3 contains 15 residues. The germline gives CDR1 MNHEY, CDR2 SMNVEV (reference sequence).

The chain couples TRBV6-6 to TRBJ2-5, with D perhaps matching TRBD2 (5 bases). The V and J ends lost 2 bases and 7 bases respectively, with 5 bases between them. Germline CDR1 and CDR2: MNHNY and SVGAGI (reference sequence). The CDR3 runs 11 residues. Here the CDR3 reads CASSYSGTQYF. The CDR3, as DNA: TGTGCCAGCAGTTACAGCGGGACCCAGTACTTC.

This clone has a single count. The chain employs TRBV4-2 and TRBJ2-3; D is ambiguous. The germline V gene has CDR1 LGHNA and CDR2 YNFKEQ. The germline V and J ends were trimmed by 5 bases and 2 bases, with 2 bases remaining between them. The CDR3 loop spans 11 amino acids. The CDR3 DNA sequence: TGTGCCAGCAGCTACACAGATACGCAGTATTTT. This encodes CASSYTDTQYF.

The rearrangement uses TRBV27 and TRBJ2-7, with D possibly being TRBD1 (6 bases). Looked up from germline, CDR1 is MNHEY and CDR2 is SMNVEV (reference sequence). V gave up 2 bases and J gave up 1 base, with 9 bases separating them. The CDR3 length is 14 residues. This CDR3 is CASSLGQGSYEQYF. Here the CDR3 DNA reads TGTGCCAGCAGTTTAGGGCAGGGGTCCTACGAGCAGTACTTC.

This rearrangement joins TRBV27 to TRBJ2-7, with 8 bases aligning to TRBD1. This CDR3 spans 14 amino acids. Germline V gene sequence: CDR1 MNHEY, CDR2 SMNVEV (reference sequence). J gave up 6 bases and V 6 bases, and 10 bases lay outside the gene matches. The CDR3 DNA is TGTGCCAGCAGGGACAGGGTAGGGGCGGGCGAGCAGTACTTC. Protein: CASRDRVGAGEQYF.

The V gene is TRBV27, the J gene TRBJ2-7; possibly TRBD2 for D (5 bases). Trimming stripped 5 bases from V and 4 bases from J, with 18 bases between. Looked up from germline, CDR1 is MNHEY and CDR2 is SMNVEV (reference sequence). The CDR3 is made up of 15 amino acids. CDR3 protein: CASSPSGVAGYEQYF. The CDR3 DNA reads TGTGCCAGCAGTCCCTCCGGGGTGGCCGGGTACGAGCAGTACTTC.

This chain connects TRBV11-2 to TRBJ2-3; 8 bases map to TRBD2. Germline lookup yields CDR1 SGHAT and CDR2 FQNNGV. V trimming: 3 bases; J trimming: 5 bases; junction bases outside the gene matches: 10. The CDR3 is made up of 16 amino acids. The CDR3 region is CASSFELAEGGDTQYF. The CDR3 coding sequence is TGTGCCAGCAGCTTCGAACTAGCGGAGGGTGGAGATACGCAGTATTTT.

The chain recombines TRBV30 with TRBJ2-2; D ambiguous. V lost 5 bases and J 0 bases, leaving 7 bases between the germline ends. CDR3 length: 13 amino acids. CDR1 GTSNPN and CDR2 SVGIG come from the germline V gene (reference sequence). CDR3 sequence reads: CAWSPTNTGELFF. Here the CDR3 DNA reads TGTGCCTGGTCGCCTACGAACACCGGGGAGCTGTTTTTT.

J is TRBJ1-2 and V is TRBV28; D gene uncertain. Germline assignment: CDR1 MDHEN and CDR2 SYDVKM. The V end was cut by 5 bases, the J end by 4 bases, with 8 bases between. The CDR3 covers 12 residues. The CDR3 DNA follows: TGTGCCAGCAGTCGGAGATCCTATGGCTACACCTTC. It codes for CASSRRSYGYTF.

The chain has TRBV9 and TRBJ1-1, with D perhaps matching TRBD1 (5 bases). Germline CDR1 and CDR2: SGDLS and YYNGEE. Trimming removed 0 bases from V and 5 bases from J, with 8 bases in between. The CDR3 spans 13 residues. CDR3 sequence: CASSVDQGTEAFF. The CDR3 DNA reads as TGTGCCAGCAGCGTAGATCAGGGTACTGAAGCTTTCTTT. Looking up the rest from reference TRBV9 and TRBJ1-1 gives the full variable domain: DSGVTQTPKHLITATGQRVTLRCSPRSGDLSVYWYQQSLDQGLQFLIQYYNGEERAKGNILERFSAQQFPDLHSELNLSSLELGDSALYFCASSVDQGTEAFFGQGTRLTVV.

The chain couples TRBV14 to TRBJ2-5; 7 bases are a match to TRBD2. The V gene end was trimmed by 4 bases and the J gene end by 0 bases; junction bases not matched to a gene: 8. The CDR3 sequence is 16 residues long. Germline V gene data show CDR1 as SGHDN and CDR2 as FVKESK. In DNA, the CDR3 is TGTGCCAGCAGCCGTCGACTAGCAGTTTACCAAGAGACCCAGTACTTC. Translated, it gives CASSRRLAVYQETQYF.

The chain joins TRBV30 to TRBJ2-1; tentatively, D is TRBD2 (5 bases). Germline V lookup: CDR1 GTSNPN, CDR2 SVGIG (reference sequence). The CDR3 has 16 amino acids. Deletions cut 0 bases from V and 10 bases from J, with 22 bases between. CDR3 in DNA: TGTGCCTGGAGTGTAGTTGGTGTTATTAGACCTAGCGAGCAGTTCTTC. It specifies CAWSVVGVIRPSEQFF. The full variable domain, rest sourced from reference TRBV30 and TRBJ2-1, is SQTIHQWPATLVQPVGSPLSLECTVEGTSNPNLYWYRQAAGRGLQLLFYSVGIGQISSEVPQNLSASRPQDRQFILSSKKLLLSDSGFYLCAWSVVGVIRPSEQFFGPGTRLTVL.

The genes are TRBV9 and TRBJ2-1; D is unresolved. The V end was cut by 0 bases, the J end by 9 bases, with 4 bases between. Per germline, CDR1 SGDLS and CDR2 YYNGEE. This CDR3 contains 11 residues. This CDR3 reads CASSVEAEQFF. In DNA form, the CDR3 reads TGTGCCAGCAGCGTAGAAGCTGAGCAGTTCTTC.

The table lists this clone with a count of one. The CDR3 sequence is CASSLTGWGVKGTEAFF. The CDR3 DNA reads as TGTGCCAGCAGCTTAACGGGGTGGGGGGTTAAGGGCACTGAAGCTTTCTTT. The rearrangement uses TRBV7-3 and TRBJ1-1; D might be TRBD1 (5 bases). V shed 0 bases and J shed 4 bases, with 18 bases lying between them. The germline CDR1 and CDR2 sequences are SGHTA and FQGTGA. The length of the CDR3 is 17 residues.

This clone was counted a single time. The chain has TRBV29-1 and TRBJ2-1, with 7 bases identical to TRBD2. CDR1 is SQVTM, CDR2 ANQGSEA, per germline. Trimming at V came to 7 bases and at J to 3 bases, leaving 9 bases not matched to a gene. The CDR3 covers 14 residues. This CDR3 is CSAKSGTIYNEQFF. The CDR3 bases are TGCAGCGCTAAAAGCGGGACTATCTACAATGAGCAGTTCTTC.

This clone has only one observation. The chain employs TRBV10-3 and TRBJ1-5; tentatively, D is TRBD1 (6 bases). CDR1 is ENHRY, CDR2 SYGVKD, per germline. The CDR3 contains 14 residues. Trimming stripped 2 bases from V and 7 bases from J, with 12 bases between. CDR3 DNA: TGTGCCATCAGTGAGCCCAGGGGAGGGCAGCCCCAGCATTTT. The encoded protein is CAISEPRGGQPQHF.

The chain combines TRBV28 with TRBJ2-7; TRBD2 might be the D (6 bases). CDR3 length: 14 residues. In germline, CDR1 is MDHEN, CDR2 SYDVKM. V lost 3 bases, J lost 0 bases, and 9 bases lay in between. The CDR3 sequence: CASSFGGSSYEQYF. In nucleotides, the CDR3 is TGTGCCAGCAGTTTTGGGGGGAGCTCCTACGAGCAGTACTTC.

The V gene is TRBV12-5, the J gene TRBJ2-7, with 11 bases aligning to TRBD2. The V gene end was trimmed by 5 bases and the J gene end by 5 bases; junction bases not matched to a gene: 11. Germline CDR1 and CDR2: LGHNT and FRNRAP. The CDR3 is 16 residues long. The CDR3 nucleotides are TGTGCTAGTGGTCCGGGTGGACTAGCGGGTCAGAACGAGCAGTACTTC. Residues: CASGPGGLAGQNEQYF.

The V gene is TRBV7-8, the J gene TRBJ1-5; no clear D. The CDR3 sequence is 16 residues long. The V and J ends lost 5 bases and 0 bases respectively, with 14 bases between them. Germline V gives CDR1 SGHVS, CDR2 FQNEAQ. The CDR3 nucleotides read TGTGCCAGCAGCCCCGGGAGGGATTATAGCAATCAGCCCCAGCATTTT. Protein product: CASSPGRDYSNQPQHF.

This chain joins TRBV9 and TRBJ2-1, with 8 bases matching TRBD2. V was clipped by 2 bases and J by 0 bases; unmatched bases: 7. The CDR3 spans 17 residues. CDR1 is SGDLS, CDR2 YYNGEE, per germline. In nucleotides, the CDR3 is TGTGCCAGCAGCGTGTCGGGAGGGAAGGGCTCCTACAATGAGCAGTTCTTC. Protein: CASSVSGGKGSYNEQFF.

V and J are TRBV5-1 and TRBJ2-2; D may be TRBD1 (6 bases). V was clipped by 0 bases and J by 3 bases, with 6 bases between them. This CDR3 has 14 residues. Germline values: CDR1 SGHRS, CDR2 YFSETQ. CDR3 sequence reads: CASSLAGDTGELFF. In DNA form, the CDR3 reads TGCGCCAGCAGCTTGGCAGGGGACACCGGGGAGCTGTTTTTT.

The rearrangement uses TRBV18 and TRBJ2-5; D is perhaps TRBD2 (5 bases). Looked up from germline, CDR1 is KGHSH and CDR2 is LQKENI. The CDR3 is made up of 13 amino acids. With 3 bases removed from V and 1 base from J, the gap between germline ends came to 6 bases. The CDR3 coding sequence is TGTGCCAGCTCACCCCGGGGCCAAGAGACCCAGTACTTC. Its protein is CASSPRGQETQYF. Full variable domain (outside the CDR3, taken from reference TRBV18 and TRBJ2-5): NAGVMQNPRHLVRRRGQEARLRCSPMKGHSHVYWYRQLPEEGLKFMVYLQKENIIDESGMPKERFSAEFPKEGPSILRIQQVVRGDSAAYFCASSPRGQETQYFGPGTRLLVL.

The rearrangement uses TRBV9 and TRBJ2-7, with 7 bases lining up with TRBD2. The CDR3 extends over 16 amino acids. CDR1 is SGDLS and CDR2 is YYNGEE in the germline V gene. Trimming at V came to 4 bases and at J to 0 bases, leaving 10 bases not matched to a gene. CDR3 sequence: CASSLGTIAASYEQYF. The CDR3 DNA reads TGTGCCAGCAGCCTCGGGACTATAGCTGCCTCCTACGAGCAGTACTTC.

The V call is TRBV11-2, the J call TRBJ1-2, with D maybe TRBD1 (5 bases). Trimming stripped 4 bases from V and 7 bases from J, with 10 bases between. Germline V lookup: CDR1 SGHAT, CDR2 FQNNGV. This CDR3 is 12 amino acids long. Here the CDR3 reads CASSSEGVGYTF. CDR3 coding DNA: TGTGCCAGCAGCTCGGAAGGGGTTGGCTACACCTTC.

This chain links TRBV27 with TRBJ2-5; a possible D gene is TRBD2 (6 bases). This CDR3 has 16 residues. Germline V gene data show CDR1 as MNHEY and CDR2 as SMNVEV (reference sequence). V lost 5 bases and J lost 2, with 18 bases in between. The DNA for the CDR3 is TGTGCCAGCAGTACTCGACTAGGCCGACTTCAAGAGACCCAGTACTTC. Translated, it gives CASSTRLGRLQETQYF.

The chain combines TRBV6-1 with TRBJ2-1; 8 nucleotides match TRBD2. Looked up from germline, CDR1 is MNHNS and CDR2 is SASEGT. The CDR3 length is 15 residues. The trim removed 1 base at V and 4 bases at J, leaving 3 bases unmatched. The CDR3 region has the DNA TGTGCCAGCAGTGAAGGGCGGGAGGTTTACAATGAGCAGTTCTTC. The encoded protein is CASSEGREVYNEQFF.

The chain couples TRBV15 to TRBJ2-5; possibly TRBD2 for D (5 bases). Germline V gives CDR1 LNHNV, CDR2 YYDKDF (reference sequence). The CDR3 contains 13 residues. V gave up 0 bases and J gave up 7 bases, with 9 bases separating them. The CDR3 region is CATSRERTGTQYF. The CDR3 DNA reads TGTGCCACCAGCAGAGAACGGACTGGGACCCAGTACTTC.